These 10 T cell receptor beta chains were sequenced from one sample in a study of T cell repertoires in cytomegalovirus infection. TCRdb passed the reads through MiXCR, listing each CDR3 protein once. The sample carries 800,000 to 950,000 distinct CDR3 sequences, around a third recorded once. No cognate antigen is known for these TCRs. The input for sequencing was cultured CD8+ T cells from PBMCs, taken from culture after CMV antigen stimulation. These receptors originate from a human donor in good health (CMV status not recorded). Some clones in this sample may be carry-over from other donors' samples.

The gene calls are TRBV12-3 or TRBV12-4 and TRBJ1-4; D possibly corresponds to TRBD1 (6 bases). The CDR3 runs to 15 residues. V gave up 5 bases and J gave up 6 bases, with 16 bases separating them. The CDR3 here is CASSPVVEGDEKLFF. The CDR3 bases are TGTGCCAGCAGTCCTGTGGTAGAGGGGGATGAAAAACTGTTTTTT.

The genes are TRBV27 and TRBJ2-7, with no clear D. This CDR3 has 16 residues. V gave up 0 bases and J gave up 0 bases, with 12 bases separating them. Germline loops: CDR1 MNHEY, CDR2 SMNVEV (reference sequence). The CDR3 reads CASSLSELPSSYEQYF. CDR3 coding DNA: TGTGCCAGCAGTTTATCAGAACTCCCGAGCTCCTACGAGCAGTACTTC.

This clonotype was seen ten or more times. The rearrangement uses TRBV7-6 and TRBJ2-5, with D possibly being TRBD1 or TRBD2 (5 bases each). The germline V gene has CDR1 SGHVS and CDR2 FNYEAQ. This CDR3 region has 15 residues. Trimming left V 6 bases short and J 1 base short, with 15 bases between. CDR3 protein: CASSPLWGIQETQYF. The CDR3 DNA reads as TGTGCCAGCAGTCCACTTTGGGGGATCCAAGAGACCCAGTACTTC.

Concerning this clonotype: At one end, the junction sequence differs from germline, possibly due to a read error. This chain joins TRBV7-6 and TRBJ2-3; D not resolved. The germline gives CDR1 SGHVS, CDR2 FNYEAQ. The CDR3 loop spans 12 amino acids. CDR3 residues: CVSSSTGDTQYF. CDR3 nucleotides: TGTGTCAGCAGCTCAACCGGAGATACGCAGTATTTT.

Ten or more counts support this clonotype. The DNA of the CDR3 is TGTGCCAGCAGCCATTTAGGGCGGGGCCAGGGGACTGAAAAACTGTTTTTT. Encoded protein: CASSHLGRGQGTEKLFF. The chain employs TRBV7-9 and TRBJ1-4; possibly TRBD1 for D (6 bases). Trimming shortened V by 5 bases and J by 7 bases, and 23 bases separated the two germline ends. CDR3 length equals 17 residues. Germline CDR1 reads SEHNR; CDR2 reads FQNEAQ (reference sequence).

This clonotype was recorded a few times. V gene TRBV7-6 combines with J gene TRBJ2-2, with 11 positions matching TRBD2. Germline values: CDR1 SGHVS, CDR2 FNYEAQ. CDR3 length equals 15 residues. V dropped 5 bases and J dropped 7; count of bases not matched to a gene: 6. This chain's CDR3 is CASSPLAGGGGELFF. CDR3 nucleotides: TGTGCCAGCAGCCCTCTAGCGGGGGGAGGCGGGGAGCTGTTTTTT.

CDR3 nucleotides: TGCGCCAGCAGGGTACAGGGTGTGGCCGACTACACCTTC. Translating gives CASRVQGVADYTF. This rearrangement joins TRBV5-1 to TRBJ1-2, with D tentatively TRBD1 (6 bases). The length of the CDR3 is 13 residues. CDR1 is SGHRS and CDR2 is YFSETQ in the germline V gene. V lost 5 bases and J lost 10, with 18 bases in between.

J is TRBJ1-2 and V is TRBV12-3 or TRBV12-4; 10 nucleotides match TRBD1. The CDR3 loop spans 15 amino acids. The ends lost 6 bases at V and 4 bases at J; junction bases unmatched: 8. The CDR3 nucleotides are TGTGCCAGCAGACCTCACGGGACAGGGGCCTATGGCTACACCTTC. It is translated as CASRPHGTGAYGYTF.

This clonotype was seen repeatedly, ten times or more. The V call is TRBV12-3 or TRBV12-4, the J call TRBJ1-2; a possible D gene is TRBD1 (6 bases). V shed 3 bases and J shed 4 bases, with 15 bases lying between them. The CDR3 has 15 amino acids. The CDR3 reads CASSFRAGASYGYTF. CDR3 DNA: TGTGCCAGCAGTTTCAGGGCGGGGGCAAGCTATGGCTACACCTTC.

A few counts support this clonotype. The gene calls are TRBV6-1 and TRBJ1-4; D remains ambiguous. This CDR3 is 17 amino acids long. Between the trimmed V and J ends, which lost 7 bases and 5 bases, there was a span of 23 bases. Germline-derived CDR1 and CDR2 are MNHNS and SASEGT. Here the CDR3 reads CASKWRPELGINEKLFF. The CDR3 region has the DNA TGTGCCAGCAAGTGGAGGCCGGAGTTGGGAATAAATGAAAAACTGTTTTTT.